This T cell receptor (beta chain) was documented in a study of control samples from healthy donors and cancer patients. Germline-derived CDR1 and CDR2 are MGHRA and YSYEKL. The CDR3 totals 16 residues. V lost 0 bases and J lost 8, with 16 bases in between. Using immunoSEQ multiplex PCR, the repertoire was profiled, and TCRdb retains in-frame clones only, with some absent. The sample consists of about 170,000 clones, around 90% of them appearing once. Sequencing used blood. This sequence was found in a woman in her thirties in good health. The chain employs TRBV4-1 and TRBJ1-4; D perhaps matches TRBD1 (5 bases). The CDR3, as DNA: TGCGCCAGCAGCCAAGATACATTAGGGGCTGGGGAAAAACTGTTTTTT. As protein: CASSQDTLGAGEKLFF.